This T cell receptor (beta chain) originates from a study of OX40 agonist ivuxolimab in advanced cancers. Study context: The study gave patients intravenous ivuxolimab at 0.01 to 10 mg/kg every 2 weeks. Overall study results and limits: Low normalized T-cell clonal expansion also characterized some of the nonresponders.

In the case of this clone: Its antigen is not known.

Only in-frame clones appear in the TCRdb table, and some are missing; sequencing was by immunoSEQ multiplex PCR. The sample table includes approximately 30 clones. This receptor was taken from an adult with an advanced solid tumor such as melanoma, head and neck, liver or kidney cancer. The sample here was taken in a trial of the OX40 agonist ivuxolimab.

The CDR3 spells CASSSGTSGRRGTDTQYF. For the CDR3, the DNA is TGTGCCAGCTCCTCCGGGACTAGCGGGAGGAGGGGCACAGATACGCAGTATTTT. This chain links TRBV6-8 with TRBJ2-3; 15 positions match TRBD2. The CDR3 length is 18 residues. Trimming cost V 8 bases and J 1 base; bases outside gene matches: 10. Germline lookup yields CDR1 MNHGY and CDR2 SAAAGT.